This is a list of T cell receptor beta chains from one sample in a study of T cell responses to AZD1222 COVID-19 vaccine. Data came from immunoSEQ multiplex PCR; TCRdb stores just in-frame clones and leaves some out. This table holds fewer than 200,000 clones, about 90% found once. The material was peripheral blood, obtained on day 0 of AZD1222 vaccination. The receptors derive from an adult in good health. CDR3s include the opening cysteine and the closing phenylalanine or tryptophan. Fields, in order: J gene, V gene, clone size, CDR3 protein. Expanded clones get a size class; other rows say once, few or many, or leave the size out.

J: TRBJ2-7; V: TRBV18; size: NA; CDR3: CASSPGTGYEQYF
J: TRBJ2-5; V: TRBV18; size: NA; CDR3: CASSPPVSGAQKTQYF
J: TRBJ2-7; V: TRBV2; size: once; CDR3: CASSEAHKGQGAPYEQYF
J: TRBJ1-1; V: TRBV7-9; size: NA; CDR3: CASSLGTPVAFF
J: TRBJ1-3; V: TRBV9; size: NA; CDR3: CASSPGAPDLSGNTIYF
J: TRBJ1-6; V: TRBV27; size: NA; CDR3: CASSLLTGDDSPLHF
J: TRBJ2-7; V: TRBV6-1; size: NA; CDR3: CASSENSVGNFRWGYEQYF
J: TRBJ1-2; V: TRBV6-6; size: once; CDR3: CASRPHGLYNYGYTF
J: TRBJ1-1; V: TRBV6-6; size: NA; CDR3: CASKLDPGTEAFF
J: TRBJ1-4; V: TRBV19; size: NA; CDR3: CASDDRGEGKLFF
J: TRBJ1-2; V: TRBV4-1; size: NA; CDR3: CASSQRTGSDYGYTF
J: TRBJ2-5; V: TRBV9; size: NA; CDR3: CASSVVMGEQETQYF
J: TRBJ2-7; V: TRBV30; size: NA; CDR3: CAWNLGRGYHEQYF
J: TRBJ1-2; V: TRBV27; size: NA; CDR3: CASRLSGQNYGYTF
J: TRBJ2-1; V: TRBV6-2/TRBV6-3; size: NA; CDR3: CASSYRGLGVDQFF
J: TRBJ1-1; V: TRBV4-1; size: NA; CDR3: CASSPKMMTEVQFMNTEAFF